The 30 T cell receptor beta chains listed next were all sequenced from one sample in a study of CD8 T cells in Susac syndrome. Random hexamers were used to reverse transcribe the RNA input (roughly 0.5 to 1 ug). A single record per CDR3 protein comes from TCRdb applying MiXCR to the immunoSEQ multiplex PCR reads. The sample contains some 120,000 distinct CDR3 sequences, less than 95% of which appear only once. What was sequenced was CD4+ T cells from PBMCs. These receptors were obtained from a human donor with multiple sclerosis.

The chain joins TRBV7-6 to TRBJ2-3; 10 positions agree with TRBD2. The CDR3 spans 16 residues. CDR1 and CDR2 (germline): SGHVS, FNYEAQ. The V and J ends lost 5 bases and 2 bases, in that order; junction bases with no gene match: 7. This CDR3 reads CASSQATSGITDTQYF. The CDR3 DNA is TGTGCCAGCAGCCAGGCTACTAGCGGGATCACAGATACGCAGTATTTT.

The chain joins TRBV11-2 to TRBJ1-2; 7 bases match TRBD1. Germline trimming cut 2 bases from V and 6 bases from J; bases unmatched to any gene: 9. Germline loops: CDR1 SGHAT, CDR2 FQNNGV. This CDR3 comprises 15 residues. The CDR3 loop is CASSLNPGQPNGYTF. DNA for the CDR3: TGTGCCAGCAGCTTAAACCCGGGACAGCCTAATGGCTACACCTTC.

V is TRBV5-1 and J is TRBJ1-2; unclear D gene. The CDR3 runs to 13 residues. The germline V and J ends were trimmed by 3 bases and 7 bases, with 13 bases remaining between them. Germline V gives CDR1 SGHRS, CDR2 YFSETQ. CDR3 residues: CASSSDFRGGYTF. DNA for the CDR3: TGCGCCAGCAGCTCGGACTTTCGAGGTGGCTACACCTTC. The variable domain in full, with the rest retrieved from reference TRBV5-1 and TRBJ1-2, is KAGVTQTPRYLIKTRGQQVTLSCSPISGHRSVSWYQQTPGQGLQFLFEYFSETQRNKGNFPGRFSGRQFSNSRSEMNVSTLELGDSALYLCASSSDFRGGYTFGSGTRLTVV.

The chain carries TRBV4-3 and TRBJ1-4, with D possibly TRBD1 on 5 matching bases. Looked up from germline, CDR1 is LGHNA and CDR2 is YSLEER. The CDR3 loop spans 15 amino acids. Deletions cut 7 bases from V and 4 bases from J, with 16 bases between. In DNA form, the CDR3 reads TGCGCCAGCACCTGGAGCAGGGATGATAATGAAAAACTGTTTTTT. Its translation: CASTWSRDDNEKLFF.

The gene calls are TRBV7-2 and TRBJ2-5; a weak D match, TRBD2 (7 bases). Per the germline V gene, CDR1 is SGHTA and CDR2 is FQGNSA. V shed 1 base and J shed 6 bases, with 12 bases lying between them. The CDR3 extends over 14 amino acids. CDR3 residues: CASSLERGGKTQYF. The DNA for the CDR3 is TGTGCCAGCAGCTTAGAAAGGGGGGGGAAGACCCAGTACTTC.

This chain uses TRBV7-9 with TRBJ1-6; D is unclear. V shed 2 bases and J shed 2 bases, with 19 bases lying between them. This CDR3 region has 19 residues. CDR1 and CDR2 (germline): SEHNR, FQNEAQ (reference sequence). CDR3 nucleotides: TGTGCCAGCAGCTTACCCAAGCGGGCGGAAACTCCCTATAATTCACCCCTCCACTTT. Its protein product is CASSLPKRAETPYNSPLHF.

This rearrangement joins TRBV6-1 to TRBJ1-5, with a tentative D call TRBD1 (6 bases). CDR1 and CDR2 from the germline V gene are MNHNS and SASEGT. This CDR3 is 17 amino acids long. V shed 5 bases and J shed 2 bases, with 19 bases lying between them. The CDR3, as DNA: TGTGCCAGCAGTCCAGACTCGGCAGGGGTCCGCAATCAGCCCCAGCATTTT. It specifies CASSPDSAGVRNQPQHF.

The count of this clonotype is one. V is TRBV7-6 and J is TRBJ2-6; D is unclear. Germline loops: CDR1 SGHVS, CDR2 FNYEAQ. V gave up 2 bases and J gave up 0 bases, with 5 bases separating them. This CDR3 has 15 amino acids. This CDR3 reads CASSLTHSGANVLTF. The CDR3 bases are TGTGCCAGCAGCTTAACCCACTCTGGGGCCAACGTCCTGACTTTC.

The V gene is TRBV4-1, the J gene TRBJ1-1, with D possibly TRBD1 on 5 matching bases. The V gene's germline CDR1 is MGHRA and CDR2 YSYEKL. CDR3 size: 16 residues. V was trimmed by 3 bases and J by 0 bases, leaving 14 bases between them. The DNA for the CDR3 is TGCGCCAGCAGCCAGGGGGTTATTTGGTTGAACACTGAAGCTTTCTTT. Amino acids: CASSQGVIWLNTEAFF.

This clonotype was observed once. The chain links TRBV2 to TRBJ2-7; D gene unclear. The CDR3 has 14 amino acids. Germline CDR1 is SNHLY and CDR2 is FYNNEI. Deletions cut 5 bases from V and 2 bases from J, with 13 bases between. The CDR3 coding sequence is TGTGCCAGCAGTCAACTGGGCCTCCCCTACGAGCAGTACTTC. Translation gives CASSQLGLPYEQYF.

The chain links TRBV6-5 to TRBJ2-7; D might be TRBD1 (5 bases). V was shortened by 4 bases and J by 2 bases, with 12 bases between the two germline ends. This CDR3 spans 14 amino acids. CDR1 MNHEY and CDR2 SVGAGI come from the germline V gene. The CDR3 loop is CASSLDAGTYEQYF. CDR3 in DNA: TGTGCCAGCAGTTTGGACGCAGGGACCTACGAGCAGTACTTC.

The genes are TRBV2 and TRBJ2-1, with 9 bases aligning to TRBD1. The CDR3 is 14 residues long. V gave up 5 bases and J gave up 7 bases; unmatched junction bases: 6. Germline V gene lookup returns CDR1 SNHLY and CDR2 FYNNEI. CDR3 in DNA: TGTGCCAGCAGTCCCGGGACAGGGTTAAATGAGCAGTTCTTC. This codes for CASSPGTGLNEQFF.

This chain connects TRBV5-5 to TRBJ1-1; D perhaps matches TRBD1 (5 bases). This CDR3 is 14 amino acids long. The V gene's germline CDR1 is SGHKS and CDR2 YYEKEE (reference sequence). Trimming pared 3 bases from V and 3 bases from J, leaving 12 bases between. The CDR3 sequence is CASSSWGRDTEAFF. CDR3 nucleotide sequence: TGTGCCAGCAGCTCTTGGGGGAGGGACACTGAAGCTTTCTTT.

The V and J genes are TRBV5-5 and TRBJ1-1, with 10 bases fitting TRBD1. Germline V gene sequence: CDR1 SGHKS, CDR2 YYEKEE (reference sequence). Trimming at V came to 4 bases and at J to 3 bases, leaving 6 bases not matched to a gene. The CDR3 consists of 15 residues. For the CDR3, the DNA is TGTGCCAGCAGCCCCTGGGACAGGGGTGACACTGAAGCTTTCTTT. Translation: CASSPWDRGDTEAFF. The complete variable domain, with remaining parts taken from reference TRBV5-5 and TRBJ1-1, reads DAGVTQSPTHLIKTRGQQVTLRCSPISGHKSVSWYQQVLGQGPQFIFQYYEKEERGRGNFPDRFSARQFPNYSSELNVNALLLGDSALYLCASSPWDRGDTEAFFGQGTRLTVV.

J is TRBJ1-2 and V is TRBV7-9; a weak D match, TRBD1 (5 bases). Trimming removed 1 base at V and 5 bases at J, with 11 bases between. The CDR3 is 14 residues long. Germline assignment: CDR1 SEHNR and CDR2 FQNEAQ (reference sequence). CDR3 sequence: CASSLDQGPYGYTF. The CDR3 DNA sequence: TGTGCCAGCAGCTTAGACCAGGGACCTTATGGCTACACCTTC.

This chain links TRBV19 with TRBJ1-2; D ambiguous. Germline V gives CDR1 LNHDA, CDR2 SQIVND (reference sequence). The CDR3 has 14 amino acids. V was clipped by 3 bases and J by 4 bases, with 12 bases between them. Here the CDR3 reads CASSIAVRPYGYTF. For the CDR3, the DNA is TGTGCCAGTAGTATTGCAGTGCGGCCCTATGGCTACACCTTC.

This chain uses TRBV19 with TRBJ1-5; TRBD1 matches 11 bases. The CDR3 totals 14 residues. Germline CDR1 and CDR2: LNHDA and SQIVND (reference sequence). V lost 5 bases to trimming and J lost 6 bases; unmatched junction nucleotides: 3. CDR3 coding DNA: TGTGCCAGTAGTCCGGGACAGGGGGTTCAGCCCCAGCATTTT. Protein sequence: CASSPGQGVQPQHF.

This clonotype came up once. The chain recombines TRBV20-1 with TRBJ2-3, with 8 bases lining up with TRBD2. Germline assignment: CDR1 DFQATT and CDR2 SNEGSKA (reference sequence). This CDR3 comprises 15 residues. With V trimmed by 1 base and J by 7 bases, 10 bases remained unmatched. This CDR3 reads CSARGSGRAQYTQYF. CDR3 nucleotide sequence: TGCAGTGCTAGAGGGTCCGGGAGGGCCCAATATACGCAGTATTTT.

CDR3 in DNA: TGCGCCAGCAGCCAAGGCGGGGGCCCGAACACTGAAGCTTTCTTT. Translated, it gives CASSQGGGPNTEAFF. V usage is TRBV4-3 and J usage is TRBJ1-1, with a tentative D call TRBD1 (6 bases). The V end lost 1 base, the J end lost 1 base, and 10 bases lay between the germline ends. This CDR3 comprises 15 residues. The V gene's germline CDR1 is LGHNA and CDR2 YSLEER.

The chain joins TRBV9 to TRBJ1-5, with 7 positions matching TRBD1. The CDR3 consists of 16 residues. V trimming: 3 bases; J trimming: 0 bases; junction bases outside the gene matches: 6. CDR1 SGDLS and CDR2 YYNGEE come from the germline V gene. The CDR3 coding sequence is TGTGCCAGCAGCGCCGGAACAGGGGCTAGCAATCAGCCCCAGCATTTT. It specifies CASSAGTGASNQPQHF.

This chain connects TRBV20-1 to TRBJ1-4; D is undetermined. The CDR3 loop spans 11 amino acids. Germline CDR1 is DFQATT and CDR2 is SNEGSKA (reference sequence). With 6 bases removed from V and 3 bases from J, the gap between germline ends came to 5 bases. Here the CDR3 reads CSALSNEKLFF. The DNA of the CDR3 is TGCAGTGCACTTTCTAATGAAAAACTGTTTTTT.

This chain joins TRBV5-4 and TRBJ1-1, with D unresolved. Trimming pared 4 bases from V and 6 bases from J, leaving 10 bases between. Germline CDR1 SGHNT, CDR2 YYREEE (reference sequence). This CDR3 is built from 12 residues. In DNA, the CDR3 is TGTGCCAGCAGCCTGTTCGGGGCTGAAGCTTTCTTT. Amino acid sequence: CASSLFGAEAFF.

This clonotype came up once. This chain uses TRBV12-3 or TRBV12-4 with TRBJ2-2; TRBD2 aligns across 7 bases. J lost 6 bases, V lost 5 bases, and 9 bases had no gene match. The CDR3 totals 15 residues. Here the CDR3 reads CASSRGGGRAGELFF. DNA for the CDR3: TGTGCCAGCAGTCGAGGCGGGGGAAGGGCCGGGGAGCTGTTTTTT.

The rearrangement uses TRBV7-2 and TRBJ2-5; a possible D gene is TRBD1 (6 bases). Germline CDR1 is SGHTA and CDR2 is FQGNSA. The length of the CDR3 is 17 residues. V was pared by 5 bases and J by 5 bases, with 24 bases between. In nucleotides, the CDR3 is TGTGCCAGCAGCCGAGGCCGGGCGGGCCTTCAGGGGGAGACCCAGTACTTC. Its protein product is CASSRGRAGLQGETQYF.

The CDR3 sequence is CASSPGTLRANVLTF. The CDR3 DNA follows: TGTGCCAGCAGTCCTGGGACTCTTAGGGCCAACGTCCTGACTTTC. The chain couples TRBV27 to TRBJ2-6; possibly TRBD2 for D (6 bases). The V end lost 5 bases, the J end lost 5 bases, and 13 bases lay between the germline ends. The CDR3 has 15 residues. CDR1 MNHEY and CDR2 SMNVEV come from the germline V gene (reference sequence).

The chain couples TRBV6-2 or TRBV6-3 to TRBJ2-1, with D uncertain. Trimming stripped 2 bases from V and 5 bases from J, with 7 bases between. The V gene's germline CDR1 is MNHEY and CDR2 SVGEGT. This CDR3 is built from 13 residues. The CDR3 here is CASSYRFHNEQFF. CDR3 nucleotides: TGTGCCAGCAGTTACAGGTTCCACAATGAGCAGTTCTTC.

The V and J genes are TRBV11-1 and TRBJ2-3; D possibly corresponds to TRBD1 (6 bases). V dropped 2 bases and J dropped 2 bases, with 11 bases sitting between them. Germline CDR1 and CDR2: SGHAT and FQDESV (reference sequence). This CDR3 region has 15 residues. Here the CDR3 reads CASSLMGQFTDTQYF. The CDR3 region has the DNA TGTGCCAGCAGCTTAATGGGACAATTCACAGATACGCAGTATTTT.

The chain has TRBV6-6 and TRBJ2-7; D remains unclear. CDR3 length equals 14 residues. Germline CDR1 and CDR2: MNHNY and SVGAGI (reference sequence). The ends were cut back, 2 bases at V and 0 bases at J, with 8 bases in the middle. CDR3 DNA: TGTGCCAGCAGTTACGGGCAGAACTCCTACGAGCAGTACTTC. It specifies CASSYGQNSYEQYF.

The V and J genes are TRBV30 and TRBJ1-1, with a tentative D call TRBD1 (5 bases). The V and J ends lost 3 bases and 5 bases respectively, with 13 bases between them. Germline V gene data show CDR1 as GTSNPN and CDR2 as SVGIG (reference sequence). The CDR3 is 13 residues long. Here the CDR3 DNA reads TGTGCCTGGAGGGTCACTGGGGGAACTGAAGCTTTCTTT. Its translation is CAWRVTGGTEAFF.

This chain connects TRBV21-1 to TRBJ2-6; the DNA was not compared with TRBD1, the D call given in the table. TRBV21-1 is listed as a pseudogene. CDR3 length equals 18 residues. For the CDR3, the DNA is TGTGCCAACACCCCTGGTTGGGACACGCTCTCTGGGGCCAACGTCCTGACTTTC. This translates into CANTPGWDTLSGANVLTF.